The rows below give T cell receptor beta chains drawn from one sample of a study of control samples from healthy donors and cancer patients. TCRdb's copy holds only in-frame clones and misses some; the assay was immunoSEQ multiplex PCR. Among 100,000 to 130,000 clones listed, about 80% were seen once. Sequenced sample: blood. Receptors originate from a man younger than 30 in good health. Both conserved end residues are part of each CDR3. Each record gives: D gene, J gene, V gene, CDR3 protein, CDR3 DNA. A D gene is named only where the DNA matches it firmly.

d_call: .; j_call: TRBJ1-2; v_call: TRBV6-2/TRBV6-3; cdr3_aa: CASSYGRKGPGYTF; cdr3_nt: TGTGCCAGCAGTTACGGTCGAAAGGGTCCTGGCTACACCTTC
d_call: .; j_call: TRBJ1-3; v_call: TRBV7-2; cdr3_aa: CASSLVRGGSGNTIYF; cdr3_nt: TGTGCCAGCAGCTTAGTACGTGGGGGCTCTGGAAACACCATATATTTT
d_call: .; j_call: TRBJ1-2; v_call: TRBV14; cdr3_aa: CASSLSGISANYGYTF; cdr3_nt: TGTGCCAGCAGCCTTTCAGGTATTTCGGCTAACTATGGCTACACCTTC
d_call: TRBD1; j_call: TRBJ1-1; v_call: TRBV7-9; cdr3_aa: CASSLTGQGNTEAFF; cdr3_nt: TGTGCCAGCAGCTTAACGGGACAGGGGAACACTGAAGCTTTCTTT
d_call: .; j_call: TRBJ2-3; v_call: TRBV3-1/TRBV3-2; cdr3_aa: CASSLFGDTQYF; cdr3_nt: TGTGCCAGCAGCCTGTTCGGAGATACGCAGTATTTT
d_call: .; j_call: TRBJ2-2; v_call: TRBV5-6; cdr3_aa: CASSLGQFTNTGELFF; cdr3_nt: TGTGCCAGCAGCTTGGGACAGTTTACCAACACCGGGGAGCTGTTTTTT
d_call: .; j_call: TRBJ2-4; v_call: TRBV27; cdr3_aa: CASKVGPGPQNIQYF; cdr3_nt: TGTGCCAGCAAGGTGGGACCGGGCCCACAAAACATTCAGTACTTC
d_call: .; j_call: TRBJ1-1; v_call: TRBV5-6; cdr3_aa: CASSFIRGEAFF; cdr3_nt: TGTGCCAGCAGCTTTATCAGGGGTGAAGCTTTCTTT
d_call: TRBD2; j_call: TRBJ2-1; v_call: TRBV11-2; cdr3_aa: CASSPGSGASSYNEQFF; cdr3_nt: TGTGCCAGCAGCCCAGGTAGCGGGGCTTCTTCCTACAATGAGCAGTTCTTC
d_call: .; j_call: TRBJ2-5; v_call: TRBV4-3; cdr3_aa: CASSQDHLGSYYQETQYF; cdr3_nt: TGCGCCAGCAGCCAAGATCATTTGGGGAGCTACTACCAAGAGACCCAGTACTTC
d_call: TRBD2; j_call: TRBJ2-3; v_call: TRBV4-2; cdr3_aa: CASSSPLAGGTDTQYF; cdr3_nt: TGTGCCAGCAGCTCCCCTCTAGCGGGGGGTACAGATACGCAGTATTTT
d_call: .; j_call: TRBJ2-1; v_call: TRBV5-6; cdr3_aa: CASSEDSPFSYNEQFF; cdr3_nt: TGTGCCAGCAGCGAGGACAGCCCCTTCTCCTACAATGAGCAGTTCTTC